This T cell receptor beta chain emerged from a study of cytomegalovirus exposure and HLA in healthy donors. Study-wide context: Ancestry clustering placed around four fifths of some 400 genotyped donors in the Caucasian-associated cluster. Whole-study results and caveats: Among TCR beta chains, those listed as cytomegalovirus-associated numbered about 160.

CDR1 SQVTM and CDR2 ANQGSEA come from the germline V gene. Trimming left V 6 bases short and J 0 bases short, with 14 bases between. The CDR3 runs to 14 residues. Amplification used 60 Vbeta primers and 13 Jbeta primers. Profiling relied on immunoSEQ multiplex PCR, and the TCRdb table lists in-frame clones only, not all of them. The table includes around 78,000 clones, 60% to 85% detected once. Remarks on this clone: Its antigen is still unknown.

The sample was PBMCs. V gene TRBV29-1 combines with J gene TRBJ1-1; maybe TRBD1 (6 bases). The TCR comes from a male donor in good health and CMV-seronegative. The CDR3 sequence is CSVQKTGLNTEAFF. The CDR3 DNA reads as TGCAGCGTACAGAAAACAGGGCTGAACACTGAAGCTTTCTTT. The full variable domain, in which reference TRBV29-1 and TRBJ1-1 provide the parts outside the CDR3, is SAVISQKPSRDICQRGTSLTIQCQVDSQVTMMFWYRQQPGQSLTLIATANQGSEATYESGFVIDKFPISRPNLTFSTLTVSNMSPEDSSIYLCSVQKTGLNTEAFFGQGTRLTVV.